This entry concerns a single TCR beta chain. This sample is part of a study of blood T cell repertoires in COVID-19. Study-level information: T cells, B-cell-depleted T cells, or PBMCs supplied cDNA or gDNA.

With V trimmed by 6 bases and J by 0 bases, 5 bases remained unmatched. In germline, CDR1 is SGHTA, CDR2 FQGNSA. This CDR3 has 15 residues. Here immunoSEQ multiplex PCR was the method, and the copy in TCRdb shows in-frame clones only, minus some. The profile shows roughly 340,000 clones, around 91% of them singletons. Participants were aged about 18 to 89 years, lived in under 30 US areas, and enrolled virtually. J is TRBJ2-1 and V is TRBV7-2; TRBD2 agrees at 7 bases. The clonotype was recovered from a man aged 18 to 29 who had recovered from COVID-19. Sequencing was done on a sample of PBMCs or T cells enriched from blood (not recorded which). The chain's CDR3 is CASRSAGISYNEQFF. The CDR3 DNA follows: TGTGCCAGCAGATCAGCGGGGATCTCCTACAATGAGCAGTTCTTC.